This T cell receptor (beta chain) is drawn from a study of T cells expressing NK-cell markers. With UMIs, 5'RACE template switching was used to make TCR beta cDNA. TCRdb re-called the 5' RACE reads and shows each CDR3 protein once, DNA omitted. This sample's table reports about 450,000 distinct CDR3 sequences. The CDR3 is 14 amino acids. Germline V lookup: CDR1 SGHTA, CDR2 FQGNSA. The genes are TRBV7-2 and TRBJ2-5; the TCRdb D gene call, TRBD1, has no DNA to confirm it. This sequence originates from a woman aged 18 to 75 in good health. The sequenced sample consisted of blood T cells: a sorted CD56 or NKG2C T cell subset, CD4+ or CD8+ T cells, or bulk PBMC T cells (not recorded which). The CDR3 here is CASSLADRVETQYF.